Listed below are T cell receptor beta chains from one sample, sequenced in a study of shared clonotypes between healthy human individuals. Data came from immunoSEQ multiplex PCR; TCRdb stores just in-frame clones and leaves some out. The profile covers roughly 2,300,000 clones, with roughly 92% appearing a single time and around 0.4% taken by the ten largest. Source material: naive CD4+ T cells from PBMCs. These receptors came from a man aged 18-30 years in good health. Some clones in this sample may be carry-over from other donors' samples. The conserved cysteine and the conserved F or W are not part of the CDR3 here. Each record gives: J gene, V gene, clone size, CDR3 protein. Expanded clones are given a class, and other clones once, few, many or no size at all.

TRBJ2-3 TRBV7-2 once ASSLTGAHTDTQY
TRBJ2-1 TRBV7-7 - ASSPAEDFYNEQF
TRBJ1-3 TRBV5-8 once ASSSPRGFGNTIY
TRBJ2-3 TRBV7-2 - ASSSGLAGPPSTDTQY
TRBJ1-1 TRBV7-3 - ASSLQGGAEAF
TRBJ1-1 TRBV27 - ASSLRTAMNTEAF
TRBJ2-7 TRBV4-1 - ASSQERQGGEQY
TRBJ2-3 TRBV25-1 - ASSEQITDTQY
TRBJ2-7 TRBV27 - ASSFRTGPTSVDYEQY
TRBJ2-3 TRBV7-9 - ASSPQGTPISTDTQY
TRBJ2-7 TRBV5-1 - ASSLFGGLVDEQY
TRBJ2-1 TRBV7-3 once ASSLKKLTSGSYNEQF
TRBJ2-1 TRBV20-1 - SADLRYEQF
TRBJ2-1 TRBV27 - ASRSDSTFSYNEQF
TRBJ1-2 TRBV5-5 - ASSRDRGNYGYT
TRBJ2-5 TRBV29-1 once SAGTGVRETQY
TRBJ2-3 TRBV7-2 - ASSPSGGGPTDTQY
TRBJ2-7 TRBV15 - ATSFPGTGREMQY
TRBJ1-1 TRBV25-1 - ASSDRVNTEAF
TRBJ1-5 TRBV4-2 few ASSQDPTTLQH
TRBJ2-3 TRBV5-1 - ASSLQGDSTDTQY
TRBJ1-5 TRBV7-6 - ASSWRQLYSNQPQH
TRBJ1-2 TRBV6-5 - ASSPRDRLGYGYT